This note documents a single TCR beta chain sequence. Its antigen is unknown. This entry belongs to a study of cytomegalovirus exposure and HLA in healthy donors. Primers included in the PCR were 60 Vbeta and 13 Jbeta primers. Here immunoSEQ multiplex PCR was the method, and the copy in TCRdb shows in-frame clones only, minus some. The sample holds roughly 150,000 clones, around 72% seen once. Study conclusions and caveats: A previous analysis found most TCR beta V segments productive roughly 90% or roughly 30% of the time. A later analysis appeared to link common viral pathogens to several of the most significant clusters. Some public TCRs appeared in many individuals, while most sequences were rare. For cytomegalovirus status, the classifier reportedly gave diagnoses with high specificity and sensitivity.

The germline CDR1 and CDR2 sequences are SGDLS and YYNGEE. CDR3 length equals 15 residues. Trimming cost V 4 bases and J 4 bases; bases outside gene matches: 10. The chain uses TRBV9 and TRBJ1-2; 7 bases map to TRBD1. The source of this sequence is a young man in good health and CMV-seronegative. The specimen sequenced was PBMCs. CDR3: CASSLRRDRVYGYTF. The CDR3 DNA follows: TGTGCCAGCAGCCTCCGGCGGGACAGAGTCTATGGCTACACCTTC.